The 14 T cell receptor beta chains below were found in one sample sequenced in a study of beta chain features in type 1 diabetes. Study-wide points: In every one of the four CD4+ subsets, TCRB CDR3s were moderately but significantly shorter in Type 1 diabetes patients.

For these receptors, no antigen is known. The entirety of the isolated RNA underwent reverse transcription, so expressed TCRB transcripts were sequenced. Sequencing was performed with immunoSEQ multiplex PCR; in TCRdb, only in-frame clones are kept and a portion is missing. This sample has 300,000 or so clones, with 13% found just once. The sample consisted of naive CD4+ T cells from blood. All receptors derive from a woman aged 18-29 years with type 1 diabetes.

This clone was seen a few times. The chain employs TRBV4-3 and TRBJ2-3, with D tentatively TRBD1 (6 bases). V gave up 4 bases and J gave up 0 bases, with 14 bases separating them. CDR3 size: 16 residues. The germline CDR1 and CDR2 sequences are LGHNA and YSLEER. For the CDR3, the DNA is TGCGCCAGCAGCCGATCGACAGGTAGTAGCACAGATACGCAGTATTTT. Protein: CASSRSTGSSTDTQYF.

This clone occurred a few times. V is TRBV28 and J is TRBJ1-2; unclear D gene. The CDR3 sequence is 11 residues long. Trimming took 7 bases from V and 2 from J, leaving 5 bases between them. Germline V gene data show CDR1 as MDHEN and CDR2 as SYDVKM. This CDR3 is CASTGNYGYTF. The CDR3 DNA reads as TGTGCCAGCACGGGGAACTATGGCTACACCTTC.

This clone was detected only a few times. The chain combines TRBV19 with TRBJ1-5; 9 bases line up with TRBD1. CDR3 length: 15 residues. J lost 7 bases, V lost 4 bases, and 8 bases had no gene match. Germline loops: CDR1 LNHDA, CDR2 SQIVND (reference sequence). For the CDR3, the DNA is TGTGCCAGTAGTACCGGGGACAGGGTAGAGCAGCCCCAGCATTTT. Residues: CASSTGDRVEQPQHF.

The rearrangement joins TRBV5-6 to TRBJ2-1; TRBD2 agrees at 7 bases. Unmatched junction bases numbered 7, after V lost 0 bases and J lost 4 bases. Germline V gene data show CDR1 as SGHDT and CDR2 as YYEEEE. The CDR3 has 16 residues. The CDR3 DNA reads TGTGCCAGCAGCTTGGAGCGGGGTCGGAATTACAATGAGCAGTTCTTC. Translation gives CASSLERGRNYNEQFF.

This clone was observed a few times. Different DNA sequences within this sample yield the same CDR3. The chain couples TRBV7-2 to TRBJ2-5; no definite D call. Germline CDR1 reads SGHTA; CDR2 reads FQGNSA. V lost 4 bases to trimming and J lost 0 bases, with 3 bases between them. This CDR3 has 12 amino acids. The DNA of the CDR3 is TGTGCCAGCAGCTCGTACCAAGAGACCCAGTACTTC. Translated: CASSSYQETQYF.

This clone was seen more than once but under ten times. Different DNA sequences within this sample yield the same CDR3. The genes are TRBV18 and TRBJ1-1, with D uncertain. Germline lookup yields CDR1 KGHSH and CDR2 LQKENI. The CDR3 sequence is 13 residues long. Trimming stripped 3 bases from V and 1 base from J, with 6 bases between. Here the CDR3 DNA reads TGTGCCAGCTCACCGCGGGGGAACACTGAAGCTTTCTTT. Protein sequence: CASSPRGNTEAFF.

The V call is TRBV28, the J call TRBJ2-4; 7 positions match TRBD2. Trimming removed 5 bases from V and 8 bases from J; junction bases left unmatched: 9. CDR1 is MDHEN and CDR2 is SYDVKM in the germline V gene. This CDR3 contains 14 residues. The CDR3 sequence is CASSGSEAGDIQYF. Here the CDR3 DNA reads TGTGCCAGCAGTGGGAGTGAGGCGGGGGACATTCAGTACTTC.

This clone was detected a few times. This chain uses TRBV6-5 with TRBJ2-6, with no clear D. V lost 3 bases and J lost 1, with 7 bases in between. Germline V CDR1 and CDR2: MNHEY, SVGAGI. This CDR3 spans 15 amino acids. CDR3 nucleotides: TGTGCCAGCAGTTATTTGGCATCTGGGGCCAACGTCCTGACTTTC. It specifies CASSYLASGANVLTF.

The CDR3 DNA reads as TGTGCCAGCAGCGTAGTAGGGGTTTCAAAGACCCAGTACTTC. Its translation is CASSVVGVSKTQYF. The chain couples TRBV9 to TRBJ2-5; D might be TRBD1 (5 bases). This CDR3 has 14 residues. Between the trimmed V and J ends, which lost 0 bases and 6 bases, there was a span of 12 bases. Germline assignment: CDR1 SGDLS and CDR2 YYNGEE.

This clone was recorded only once. The rearrangement links TRBV11-2 to TRBJ1-1, with 7 bases aligning to TRBD1. The CDR3 length is 14 residues. J lost 1 base, V lost 5 bases, and 4 bases had no gene match. CDR1 and CDR2 (germline): SGHAT, FQNNGV. The CDR3: CASSAGQANTEAFF. The CDR3 DNA is TGTGCCAGCAGCGCCGGACAGGCGAACACTGAAGCTTTCTTT.

The chain joins TRBV5-1 to TRBJ2-2; 16 bases fit TRBD2. J lost 3 bases, V lost 0 bases, and 8 bases had no gene match. CDR3 size: 20 residues. From germline, CDR1 is SGHRS and CDR2 YFSETQ. CDR3 in amino acids: CASSLVPGLAGGLDTGELFF. CDR3 in DNA: TGCGCCAGCAGCTTGGTGCCGGGACTAGCGGGAGGGCTGGACACCGGGGAGCTGTTTTTT.

This clone has more than one count but fewer than ten. CDR3 DNA sequence: TGTGCCAGCAGCCAGGGGCTTGCGGAGACCCAGTACTTC. Encoded protein: CASSQGLAETQYF. The chain links TRBV28 to TRBJ2-5; a possible D gene is TRBD1 (6 bases). The CDR3 sequence is 13 residues long. V shed 6 bases and J shed 5 bases, with 13 bases lying between them. Per germline, CDR1 MDHEN and CDR2 SYDVKM. Complete variable domain (other parts from reference TRBV28 and TRBJ2-5): DVKVTQSSRYLVKRTGEKVFLECVQDMDHENMFWYRQDPGLGLRLIYFSYDVKMKEKGDIPEGYSVSREKKERFSLILESASTNQTSMYLCASSQGLAETQYFGPGTRLLVL.

This clone occurred a few times. This chain joins TRBV7-9 and TRBJ2-1, with TRBD2 as a possible D gene (6 bases). This CDR3 has 14 residues. CDR1 is SEHNR, CDR2 FQNEAQ, per germline (reference sequence). Trimming pared 7 bases from V and 0 bases from J, leaving 10 bases between. CDR3 amino acids: CASTVGGSYNEQFF. CDR3 DNA: TGTGCCAGCACCGTGGGGGGCTCCTACAATGAGCAGTTCTTC.

CDR3 loop: CASKRSSSTDTQYF. CDR3 nucleotide sequence: TGCGCCAGCAAGCGATCCTCTAGCACAGATACGCAGTATTTT. The genes are TRBV4-1 and TRBJ2-3, with unresolved D. V shed 7 bases and J shed 0 bases, with 11 bases lying between them. From germline, CDR1 is MGHRA and CDR2 YSYEKL. The CDR3 extends over 14 amino acids.